A single sample is the source of the 7 T cell receptor beta chains below, sequenced in a study of control samples from healthy donors and cancer patients. Produced via immunoSEQ multiplex PCR; TCRdb's table is partial and in-frame only. Of about 140,000 clones listed, 85% to 95% were seen once; the top ten hold about 12%. Source material: blood. The receptor set was obtained from a man aged 40-49 years in good health.

This rearrangement joins TRBV9 to TRBJ2-7; TRBD2 agrees at 10 bases. The CDR3 has 14 amino acids. The germline gives CDR1 SGDLS, CDR2 YYNGEE. The junction had 3 bases not matched to a gene; V was cut back by 2 bases and J by 4 bases. The CDR3 sequence is CASSVSSGGYEQYF. CDR3 nucleotides: TGTGCCAGCAGCGTTTCTAGCGGGGGTTACGAGCAGTACTTC.

This clone was seen a single time. The chain employs TRBV5-1 and TRBJ1-4; 7 bases are shared with TRBD1. This CDR3 spans 14 amino acids. After removal of 4 bases from V and 8 bases from J, the junction contained 8 bases not matched to a gene. Germline assignment: CDR1 SGHRS and CDR2 YFSETQ. CDR3 in amino acids: CASSADRVREKLFF. The DNA for the CDR3 is TGCGCCAGCAGCGCAGACAGGGTCCGGGAAAAACTGTTTTTT. The full variable domain, with the rest looked up from reference TRBV5-1 and TRBJ1-4, is KAGVTQTPRYLIKTRGQQVTLSCSPISGHRSVSWYQQTPGQGLQFLFEYFSETQRNKGNFPGRFSGRQFSNSRSEMNVSTLELGDSALYLCASSADRVREKLFFGSGTQLSVL.

V usage is TRBV6-5 and J usage is TRBJ1-5; 7 bases map to TRBD1. CDR1 and CDR2 from the germline V gene are MNHEY and SVGAGI. The junction had 12 bases not matched to a gene; V was cut back by 8 bases and J by 11 bases. The CDR3 consists of 13 residues. The CDR3 DNA reads TGTGCCAGCTTGAGGGACAGTCTGTCAGCCCAGCATTTT. As protein: CASLRDSLSAQHF.

This CDR3 is CATSDLGNTGELFF. The CDR3 DNA sequence: TGTGCCACCAGTGATTTAGGAAACACCGGGGAGCTGTTTTTT. The rearrangement uses TRBV24-1 and TRBJ2-2, with D unclear. V lost 1 base to trimming and J lost 2 bases, with 4 bases between them. In germline, CDR1 is KGHDR, CDR2 SFDVKD. The CDR3 consists of 14 residues.

The chain employs TRBV19 and TRBJ2-7; D possibly matches TRBD1 or TRBD2 (5 bases each). The CDR3 contains 14 residues. Germline CDR1 reads LNHDA; CDR2 reads SQIVND (reference sequence). Trimming removed 3 bases at V and 5 bases at J, with 14 bases between. The CDR3 spells CASSISGTYHEQYF. The CDR3, as DNA: TGTGCCAGTAGTATCTCGGGGACCTACCACGAGCAGTACTTC.

CDR3 residues: CASSVWWGAPETQYF. DNA for the CDR3: TGTGCCAGCAGCGTATGGTGGGGGGCCCCAGAGACCCAGTACTTC. The rearrangement links TRBV9 to TRBJ2-5; D assignment may be TRBD1 or TRBD2 (6 bases each). The CDR3 sequence is 15 residues long. Trimming shortened V by 1 base and J by 4 bases, and 14 bases separated the two germline ends. CDR1 is SGDLS, CDR2 YYNGEE, per germline.

In its sample, this clone was seen once. The chain has TRBV10-2 and TRBJ1-4; D is ambiguous. Germline loops: CDR1 WSHSY, CDR2 SAAADI. V lost 3 bases and J 0 bases, leaving 5 bases between the germline ends. The CDR3 has 14 residues. This chain's CDR3 is CASSDPATNEKLFF. The CDR3 DNA follows: TGCGCCAGCAGTGACCCTGCAACTAATGAAAAACTGTTTTTT.